This is a list of T cell receptor beta chains from one sample in a study of blood T cell repertoires in COVID-19. Sequenced by immunoSEQ multiplex PCR; TCRdb stores in-frame clones only, minus some. Of hundreds of thousands of clones in the sample, 83% were seen once. The source material was peripheral blood. These receptors all come from a man of 80 years or more with acute or convalescent COVID-19. CDR3s include the opening cysteine and the closing phenylalanine or tryptophan. The D gene is left open where the match is weak. Some rows have no size entry. The others give once, few or many, or a class for an expanded clone.

v_call: TRBV20-1
d_call: NA
clone_size: NA
j_call: TRBJ1-2
cdr3_nt: TGCAGTGCTGGTGCGGGGGCTAACTATGGCTACACCTTC
cdr3_aa: CSAGAGANYGYTF

v_call: TRBV4-2
d_call: TRBD1
clone_size: NA
j_call: TRBJ1-2
cdr3_nt: TGTGCCAGCAGCCACCCGGGGGCCGGACAGGGGGCATTGGGCTACACCTTC
cdr3_aa: CASSHPGAGQGALGYTF

v_call: TRBV6-5
d_call: TRBD2
clone_size: NA
j_call: TRBJ2-1
cdr3_nt: TGTGCCAGCAGTTATGGTCTAGCGGGAGGGCCGAATGAGCAGTTCTTC
cdr3_aa: CASSYGLAGGPNEQFF

v_call: TRBV9
d_call: TRBD1
clone_size: NA
j_call: TRBJ2-7
cdr3_nt: TGTGCCAGCAGCGTCGGGACAGGGGGCGGCGAGCAGTACTTC
cdr3_aa: CASSVGTGGGEQYF

v_call: TRBV5-8
d_call: TRBD1
clone_size: NA
j_call: TRBJ2-5
cdr3_nt: TGTGCCAGCAGCCCTATCCCGGGACAGGGAATCCGCGGGAAGACCCAGTACTTC
cdr3_aa: CASSPIPGQGIRGKTQYF

v_call: TRBV5-5
d_call: NA
clone_size: NA
j_call: TRBJ1-4
cdr3_nt: TGTGCCAGCAGCTCCAGTCCGCAGGAAAAACTGTTTTTT
cdr3_aa: CASSSSPQEKLFF

v_call: TRBV3-1/TRBV3-2
d_call: TRBD2
clone_size: NA
j_call: TRBJ2-7
cdr3_nt: TGTGCCAGCAGCCACACTAGCGGGGTCTCCTACGAGCAGTACTTC
cdr3_aa: CASSHTSGVSYEQYF

v_call: TRBV5-5
d_call: NA
clone_size: once
j_call: TRBJ1-1
cdr3_nt: TGTGCCAGCAGCTTGCCCGGTTATCTTGGGCAAGCTTTCTTT
cdr3_aa: CASSLPGYLGQAFF

v_call: TRBV18
d_call: TRBD1
clone_size: NA
j_call: TRBJ2-7
cdr3_nt: TGTGCCAGCTCACCATTTACAGGGGAGCGCAACTACGAGCAGTACTTC
cdr3_aa: CASSPFTGERNYEQYF

v_call: TRBV24-1
d_call: TRBD1
clone_size: NA
j_call: TRBJ2-1
cdr3_nt: TGTGCCACCAGTGATACGACAGGGGCCTCCTACAATGAGCAGTTCTTC
cdr3_aa: CATSDTTGASYNEQFF

v_call: TRBV5-4
d_call: TRBD1
clone_size: NA
j_call: TRBJ1-3
cdr3_nt: TGTGCCAGCAGCTTGGGACAGGGGGCAGGAAACACCATATATTTT
cdr3_aa: CASSLGQGAGNTIYF

v_call: TRBV5-1
d_call: TRBD1
clone_size: NA
j_call: TRBJ2-3
cdr3_nt: TGCGCCAGCAGCTCGGGACAGGGCACAGATACGCAGTATTTT
cdr3_aa: CASSSGQGTDTQYF

v_call: TRBV5-1
d_call: TRBD2
clone_size: NA
j_call: TRBJ2-1
cdr3_nt: TGCGCCAGCAGCTTGTTGGTAGGACTAGCGGAAATCAATGAGCAGTTCTTC
cdr3_aa: CASSLLVGLAEINEQFF

v_call: TRBV28
d_call: NA
clone_size: NA
j_call: TRBJ2-3
cdr3_nt: TGTGCCAGCACCAGAGAAGGCAGGACAGATACGCAGTATTTT
cdr3_aa: CASTREGRTDTQYF

v_call: TRBV28
d_call: NA
clone_size: NA
j_call: TRBJ2-5
cdr3_nt: TGTGCCAGCAGTTCGCGACTTATCCAAGAGACCCAGTACTTC
cdr3_aa: CASSSRLIQETQYF

v_call: TRBV7-2
d_call: TRBD2
clone_size: NA
j_call: TRBJ2-5
cdr3_nt: TGTGCCAGCAGCGGGAGGGACTCGGAGACCCAGTACTTC
cdr3_aa: CASSGRDSETQYF

v_call: TRBV7-7
d_call: TRBD2
clone_size: NA
j_call: TRBJ2-5
cdr3_nt: TGTGCTAGCAGTCCGGGACTAGCGGATCAAGAGACCCAGTACTTC
cdr3_aa: CASSPGLADQETQYF

v_call: TRBV5-1
d_call: TRBD1
clone_size: NA
j_call: TRBJ2-7
cdr3_nt: TGCGCCAGCAGCGATACAGGGGGGGAGCAGTACTTC
cdr3_aa: CASSDTGGEQYF

v_call: TRBV27
d_call: TRBD2
clone_size: NA
j_call: TRBJ2-3
cdr3_nt: TGTGCCAGCAGTTTTGCCGGGACACGGGGACTAGTGGCAGATACGCAGTATTTT
cdr3_aa: CASSFAGTRGLVADTQYF

v_call: TRBV28
d_call: NA
clone_size: NA
j_call: TRBJ2-3
cdr3_nt: TGTGCCAGCAGCTACCAGGGTTCCGCAGATACGCAGTATTTT
cdr3_aa: CASSYQGSADTQYF

v_call: TRBV5-1
d_call: TRBD2
clone_size: few
j_call: TRBJ2-7
cdr3_nt: TGCGCCAGCAGCTCGGGACTAGTAACGTACGAGCAGTACTTC
cdr3_aa: CASSSGLVTYEQYF

v_call: TRBV5-4
d_call: NA
clone_size: NA
j_call: TRBJ2-3
cdr3_nt: TGTGCCAGCAGCTTGGTGGTGGGGGGGCGCACAGATACGCAGTATTTT
cdr3_aa: CASSLVVGGRTDTQYF

v_call: TRBV2
d_call: NA
clone_size: NA
j_call: TRBJ1-6
cdr3_nt: TGTGCCAGCAGTGATGGTCAGAAAATTAATTCACCCCTCCACTTT
cdr3_aa: CASSDGQKINSPLHF

v_call: TRBV19
d_call: NA
clone_size: NA
j_call: TRBJ1-5
cdr3_nt: TGTGCCAGTAGTATAGGAGGAAGGTCATTCGAGCCCCAGCATTTT
cdr3_aa: CASSIGGRSFEPQHF

v_call: TRBV19
d_call: NA
clone_size: NA
j_call: TRBJ2-1
cdr3_nt: TGTGCCTCTGGCCCGGGGGTCAGCTCCTACAATGAGCAGTTCTTC
cdr3_aa: CASGPGVSSYNEQFF

v_call: TRBV10-3
d_call: NA
clone_size: NA
j_call: TRBJ1-2
cdr3_nt: TGTGCCATCAGTGAGTCTCGCAGGGTGTCAGACGGCTACACCTTC
cdr3_aa: CAISESRRVSDGYTF

v_call: TRBV28
d_call: NA
clone_size: few
j_call: TRBJ2-1
cdr3_nt: TGTGCCAGCAGTTCGGGGACATACTCCTACAATGAGCAGTTCTTC
cdr3_aa: CASSSGTYSYNEQFF

v_call: TRBV5-1
d_call: TRBD2
clone_size: NA
j_call: TRBJ2-1
cdr3_nt: TGCGCCAGCAGCCCTAGCGGGGGGATCTACAATGAGCAGTTCTTC
cdr3_aa: CASSPSGGIYNEQFF

v_call: TRBV2
d_call: NA
clone_size: once
j_call: TRBJ1-5
cdr3_nt: TGTGCCAGCTCGATAATGACAGGAAATCAGCCCCAGCATTTT
cdr3_aa: CASSIMTGNQPQHF

v_call: TRBV28
d_call: NA
clone_size: few
j_call: TRBJ1-5
cdr3_nt: TGTGCCAGCAGTTTATCAGGGGTACGGCAGCCCCAGCATTTT
cdr3_aa: CASSLSGVRQPQHF

v_call: TRBV10-2
d_call: NA
clone_size: NA
j_call: TRBJ2-4
cdr3_nt: TGCGCCAGCTACCCCGACTGGACAGTCGTAAACATTCAGTACTTC
cdr3_aa: CASYPDWTVVNIQYF